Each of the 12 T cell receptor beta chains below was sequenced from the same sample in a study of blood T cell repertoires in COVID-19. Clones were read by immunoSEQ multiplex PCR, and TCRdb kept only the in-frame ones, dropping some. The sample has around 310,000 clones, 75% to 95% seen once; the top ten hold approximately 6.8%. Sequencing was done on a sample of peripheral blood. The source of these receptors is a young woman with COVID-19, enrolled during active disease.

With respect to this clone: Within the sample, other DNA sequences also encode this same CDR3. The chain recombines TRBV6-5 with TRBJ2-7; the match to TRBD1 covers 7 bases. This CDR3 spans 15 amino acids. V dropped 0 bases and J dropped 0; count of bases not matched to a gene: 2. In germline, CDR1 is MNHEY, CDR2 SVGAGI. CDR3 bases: TGTGCCAGCAGTTACTCGAGGGACAGCTCCTACGAGCAGTACTTC. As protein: CASSYSRDSSYEQYF.

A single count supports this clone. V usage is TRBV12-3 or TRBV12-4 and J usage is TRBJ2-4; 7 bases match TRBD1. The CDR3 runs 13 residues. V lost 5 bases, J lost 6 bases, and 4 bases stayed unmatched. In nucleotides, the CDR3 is TGTGCCAGCAGTACGGGACAGCTAAACATTCAGTACTTC. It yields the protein CASSTGQLNIQYF.

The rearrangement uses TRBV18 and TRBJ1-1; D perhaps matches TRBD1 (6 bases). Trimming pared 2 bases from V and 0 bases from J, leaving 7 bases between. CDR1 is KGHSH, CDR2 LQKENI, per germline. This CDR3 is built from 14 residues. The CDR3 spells CASSPGTLNTEAFF. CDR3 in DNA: TGTGCCAGCTCACCAGGGACATTGAACACTGAAGCTTTCTTT.

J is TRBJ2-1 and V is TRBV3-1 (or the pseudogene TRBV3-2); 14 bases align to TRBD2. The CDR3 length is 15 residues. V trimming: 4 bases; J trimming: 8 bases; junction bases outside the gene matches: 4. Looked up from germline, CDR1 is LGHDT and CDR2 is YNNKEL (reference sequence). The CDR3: CASSLGLAGGYEQFF. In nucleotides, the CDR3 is TGTGCCAGCAGCCTAGGACTAGCGGGAGGTTATGAGCAGTTCTTC.

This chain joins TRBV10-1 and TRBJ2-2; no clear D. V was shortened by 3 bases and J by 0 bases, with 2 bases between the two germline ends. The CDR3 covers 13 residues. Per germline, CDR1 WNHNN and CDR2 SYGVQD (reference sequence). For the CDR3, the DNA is TGCGCCAGCAGTGACGCGAACACCGGGGAGCTGTTTTTT. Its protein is CASSDANTGELFF.

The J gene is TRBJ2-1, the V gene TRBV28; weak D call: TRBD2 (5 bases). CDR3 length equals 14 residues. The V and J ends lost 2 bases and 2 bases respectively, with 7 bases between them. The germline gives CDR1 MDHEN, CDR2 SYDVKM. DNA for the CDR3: TGTGCCAGCAGTTTAACGGGGACCTACAATGAGCAGTTCTTC. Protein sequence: CASSLTGTYNEQFF. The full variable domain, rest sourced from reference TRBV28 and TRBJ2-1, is DVKVTQSSRYLVKRTGEKVFLECVQDMDHENMFWYRQDPGLGLRLIYFSYDVKMKEKGDIPEGYSVSREKKERFSLILESASTNQTSMYLCASSLTGTYNEQFFGPGTRLTVL.

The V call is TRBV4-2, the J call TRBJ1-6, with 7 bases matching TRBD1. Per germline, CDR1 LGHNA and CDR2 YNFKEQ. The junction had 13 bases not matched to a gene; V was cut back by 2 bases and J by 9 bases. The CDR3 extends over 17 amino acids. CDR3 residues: CASSQPGQRIGVSPLHF. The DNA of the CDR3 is TGTGCCAGCAGCCAACCGGGACAGAGAATCGGTGTTTCACCCCTCCACTTT.

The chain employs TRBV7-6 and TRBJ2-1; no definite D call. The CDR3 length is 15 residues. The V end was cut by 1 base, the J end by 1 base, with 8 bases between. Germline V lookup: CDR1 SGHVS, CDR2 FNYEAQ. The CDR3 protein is CASSLGEVSYNEQFF. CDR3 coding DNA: TGTGCCAGCAGCTTAGGCGAGGTTTCCTACAATGAGCAGTTCTTC. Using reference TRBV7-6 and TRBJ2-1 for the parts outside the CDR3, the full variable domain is GAGVSQSPRYKVTKRGQDVALRCDPISGHVSLYWYRQALGQGPEFLTYFNYEAQQDKSGLPNDRFSAERPEGSISTLTIQRTEQRDSAMYRCASSLGEVSYNEQFFGPGTRLTVL.

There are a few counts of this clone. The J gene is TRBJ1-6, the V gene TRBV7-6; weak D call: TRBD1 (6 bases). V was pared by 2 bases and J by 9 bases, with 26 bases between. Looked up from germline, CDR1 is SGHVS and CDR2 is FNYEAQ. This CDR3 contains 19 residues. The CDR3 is CASSLLTAAGGLRGSPLHF. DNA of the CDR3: TGTGCCAGCAGCTTACTGACGGCCGCCGGGGGGCTCAGGGGTTCACCCCTCCACTTT.

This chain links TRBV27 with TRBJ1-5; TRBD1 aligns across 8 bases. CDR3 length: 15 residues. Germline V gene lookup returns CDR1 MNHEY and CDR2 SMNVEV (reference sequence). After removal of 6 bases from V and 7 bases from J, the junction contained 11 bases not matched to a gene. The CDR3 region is CASSQDRGFMQPQHF. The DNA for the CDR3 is TGTGCCAGCAGCCAAGACAGGGGCTTCATGCAGCCCCAGCATTTT.

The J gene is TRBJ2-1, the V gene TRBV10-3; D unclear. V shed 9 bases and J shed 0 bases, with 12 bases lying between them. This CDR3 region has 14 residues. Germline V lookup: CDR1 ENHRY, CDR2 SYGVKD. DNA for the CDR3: TGTGCCATGAGCGAAGTGAACTCCTACAATGAGCAGTTCTTC. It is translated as CAMSEVNSYNEQFF.

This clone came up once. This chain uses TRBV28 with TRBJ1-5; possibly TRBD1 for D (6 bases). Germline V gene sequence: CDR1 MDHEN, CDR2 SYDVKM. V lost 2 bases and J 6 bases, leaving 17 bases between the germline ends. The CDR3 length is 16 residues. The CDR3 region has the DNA TGTGCCAGCAGTTTACACGTCGGGACATCTGGTCAGCCCCAGCATTTT. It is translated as CASSLHVGTSGQPQHF.